The clone carrying this T cell receptor beta chain was counted only a few times. Its target is not known. The data originate from a study of blood T cells in healthy people across ages. Broader study findings: Observed TCR beta diversity showed a strong correlation with the percentage of naive T cells as measured by flow cytometry. From one million sequenced T cells, diversity estimates were lower bounds.

Combining a sample-barcoded 5' primer with a J-beta primer mix, a second PCR ran for roughly 7 to 12 cycles. TCRdb called the 5' RACE reads again in MiXCR, with one record for every CDR3 protein. The top ten hold 20% to 25% of the sample, which has around 600,000 distinct CDR3 sequences, around half seen once. In germline, CDR1 is SGHTA, CDR2 FQGNSA. This CDR3 spans 15 amino acids. V was trimmed by 1 base and J by 5 bases, leaving 14 bases between them. The TCR comes from a man aged 80 or over in good health. Material: blood. This sequence joins TRBV7-2 and TRBJ2-5; tentatively, D is TRBD1 (6 bases). This CDR3 reads CASSLGYRALETQYF. CDR3 DNA: TGTGCCAGCAGCTTAGGGTACAGGGCATTGGAGACCCAGTACTTC.